This is a list of T cell receptor beta chains from one sample in a study of vaccination and CD4 T cells after COVID-19. The antigens these receptors bind are not known. TCRdb reanalysed the PCR reads using MiXCR and keeps one entry per CDR3 protein. Of approximately 12,000 distinct CDR3 sequences detected, around 53% appear once; the ten largest clones hold under 30%. The sequencing input was CD4+ T cells from blood, cultured in vitro. The receptors originated from a human donor who had recovered from COVID-19. Both conserved end residues are trimmed from each CDR3. Some rows mark clone size as missing; the rest say once, few, many or name a class of expanded clone.

>TRBJ2-3|NA|TRBV11-3
ASSLDLPGAGTDTQY
>TRBJ1-1|NA|TRBV7-2
ASSLVPGRDAF
>TRBJ1-1|few|TRBV7-9
ASSPSFLRRGTEAF
>TRBJ1-2|NA|TRBV5-1
ASSHRAERGYT
>TRBJ1-2|few|TRBV6-5
ASSYTGAPYGYT
>TRBJ2-2|NA|TRBV6-5
ASSSWGRAGELF
>TRBJ2-7|medium-sized|TRBV19
ASSVDANSYEQY
>TRBJ2-3|NA|TRBV20-1
SARPWAGDSSTDTQY
>TRBJ2-2|medium-sized|TRBV10-3
AISRGGELF
>TRBJ1-2|few|TRBV7-8
ASSLGGQGGYGYT
>TRBJ2-7|NA|TRBV6-1
ASGIPAGQSYEQY
>TRBJ1-2|few|TRBV25-1
ASSEYGAFNGYT
>TRBJ1-5|NA|TRBV28
ASSPQGTSSNQPQH
>TRBJ1-2|NA|TRBV7-2
ASSLPQEYYGYT
>TRBJ2-1|NA|TRBV2
ASMGLAVNNEQF
>TRBJ1-2|NA|TRBV7-9
ASSAQGTLYGYT
>TRBJ1-1|NA|TRBV5-1
ASSLESGRTEAF
>TRBJ1-1|NA|TRBV11-1
ASSHAGNTEAF
>TRBJ2-6|NA|TRBV12-3/TRBV12-4
ASSTTAPGANVLT
>TRBJ1-2|few|TRBV15
ATSRDLSLYGYT
>TRBJ2-5|NA|TRBV12-3/TRBV12-4
ASSRGRLNQETQY
>TRBJ2-3|NA|TRBV10-3
AISESIVPTQY
>TRBJ1-1|few|TRBV7-9
ASSLGQGSAEAF
>TRBJ1-1|NA|TRBV7-2
ASALRSTEAF
>TRBJ2-3|NA|TRBV5-4
ASSLAIRDTQY
>TRBJ2-2|once|TRBV7-2
ASSLSPLNTGELF
>TRBJ1-3|NA|TRBV24-1
ATSPSGDPGNTIY
>TRBJ1-6|NA|TRBV10-3
AISGGQGGPNSPLY
>TRBJ2-5|NA|TRBV20-1
SARRLAGTETQY
>TRBJ1-5|NA|TRBV14
ASSHRQSYSNQPQH
>TRBJ2-7|NA|TRBV25-1
ASSVGGTSYEQY
>TRBJ1-5|NA|TRBV7-9
ASSLGGGGNQPQH
>TRBJ2-3|NA|TRBV30
AWSGLGVRTDTQY
>TRBJ1-2|once|TRBV24-1
ATSDPGRNYGYT
>TRBJ1-5|NA|TRBV19
ASSPTGGNQPQH
>TRBJ1-1|NA|TRBV28
ASSLNRGKEAF
>TRBJ2-2|large|TRBV15
ATSRELRGTGELF
>TRBJ2-1|large|TRBV20-1
SARGSYNEQF
>TRBJ1-6|few|TRBV30
ARRTGTENSPLH
>TRBJ1-4|few|TRBV7-9
ASSLGGANEKLF
>TRBJ2-1|NA|TRBV19
ASSIPPRLAGSEQF
>TRBJ2-7|medium-sized|TRBV5-4
ASSGRQGEYEQY
>TRBJ2-7|few|TRBV7-2
ASSFRGGNEQY
>TRBJ1-5|NA|TRBV28
ASSPWDRRGFNQPQH
>TRBJ2-3|NA|TRBV15
ATSRDPGYTDTQY
>TRBJ2-7|NA|TRBV29-1
SVEDNRGHEQY
>TRBJ1-2|NA|TRBV6-2/TRBV6-3
ASSYSRTESGYT
>TRBJ2-5|few|TRBV27
ASRPQGNGQETQY
>TRBJ1-1|few|TRBV19
ASRNSGDTEAF
>TRBJ2-3|NA|TRBV19
ASSMGSSTDTQY
>TRBJ1-3|few|TRBV20-1
SATGHHSGNTIY